Listed below are T cell receptor beta chains from one sample, sequenced in a study of blood T cell repertoires in COVID-19. Assay used: immunoSEQ multiplex PCR; TCRdb lists only in-frame clones, some missing. The table records around 73,000 clones, over 75% of them present only once. Material for sequencing was peripheral blood. Receptors originate from a woman aged 55-69 years with acute or convalescent COVID-19. Both conserved end residues are part of each CDR3. Fields, in order: CDR3 DNA, CDR3 protein, D gene, V gene, J gene, clone size. The D gene is left open where the match is weak. Clone size is not always given. Where it is, it says once, few, many or a class for expanded clones.

CDR3nt: TGCGCCAGCAGCCAAGATTCATTCGTATCGGGGGGGCGCAATGAGCAGTTCTTC
CDR3aa: CASSQDSFVSGGRNEQFF
d_gene: TRBD2
v_gene: TRBV4-1
j_gene: TRBJ2-1
abundance: NA

CDR3nt: TGTGGCCGAGGGGAAGCTTTCTTT
CDR3aa: CGRGEAFF
d_gene: NA
v_gene: TRBV21-1
j_gene: TRBJ1-1
abundance: few

CDR3nt: TGCGCCAGCAGCTTGGGGCAGGGGGTTACCGATGAGCAGTTCTTC
CDR3aa: CASSLGQGVTDEQFF
d_gene: TRBD1
v_gene: TRBV5-1
j_gene: TRBJ2-1
abundance: NA

CDR3nt: TGTGCCAGTAGTGACACCACGGGGGTGGCTGAAGCTTTCTTT
CDR3aa: CASSDTTGVAEAFF
d_gene: NA
v_gene: TRBV19
j_gene: TRBJ1-1
abundance: NA

CDR3nt: TGTGCCAGCAGCCAAGTCTTCCGGACAGGTAGCACAGATACGCAGTATTTT
CDR3aa: CASSQVFRTGSTDTQYF
d_gene: TRBD1
v_gene: TRBV3-1/TRBV3-2
j_gene: TRBJ2-3
abundance: NA

CDR3nt: TGTGCCAGCAGCTTAGGGCCAGAGACCCAGTACTTC
CDR3aa: CASSLGPETQYF
d_gene: NA
v_gene: TRBV11-2
j_gene: TRBJ2-5
abundance: NA

CDR3nt: TGTGCCAGCAGCGTAGTGGGGCAAGGCTCACCCCTCCACTTT
CDR3aa: CASSVVGQGSPLHF
d_gene: NA
v_gene: TRBV9
j_gene: TRBJ1-6
abundance: NA

CDR3nt: TGTGCCACCAGTGCCGGAGCCGGGACCCAGTACTTC
CDR3aa: CATSAGAGTQYF
d_gene: NA
v_gene: TRBV24-1
j_gene: TRBJ2-5
abundance: NA

CDR3nt: TGTGCCAGCAGCCAAACTAGCGGGAGAAACAATGAGCAGTTCTTC
CDR3aa: CASSQTSGRNNEQFF
d_gene: TRBD2
v_gene: TRBV6-5
j_gene: TRBJ2-1
abundance: NA

CDR3nt: TGCAGCGTTTTGGGGAGACAGGGGGCTCGGGTGAACACTGAAGCTTTCTTT
CDR3aa: CSVLGRQGARVNTEAFF
d_gene: TRBD1
v_gene: TRBV29-1
j_gene: TRBJ1-1
abundance: once

CDR3nt: TGTGCCAGCAGTGAAGCAGGGTGGGGGCGGAACACTGAAGCTTTCTTT
CDR3aa: CASSEAGWGRNTEAFF
d_gene: NA
v_gene: TRBV6-1
j_gene: TRBJ1-1
abundance: few

CDR3nt: TGCGCCAGCAGCTTTTCTACCACCAGGGCCGAGCAGTACTTC
CDR3aa: CASSFSTTRAEQYF
d_gene: NA
v_gene: TRBV5-1
j_gene: TRBJ2-7
abundance: NA

CDR3nt: TGTGCCAGCAGTGAAGGTCGGGCAGGGTCTCAGCCCCAGCATTTT
CDR3aa: CASSEGRAGSQPQHF
d_gene: NA
v_gene: TRBV6-1
j_gene: TRBJ1-5
abundance: NA

CDR3nt: TGTGCCAGCAGTTTCTACAGGGCGAACGGCTACACCTTC
CDR3aa: CASSFYRANGYTF
d_gene: NA
v_gene: TRBV28
j_gene: TRBJ1-2
abundance: NA

CDR3nt: TGTGCCAGCAGCCGGGGAGGAAGAAGGAACGACTACAATGAGCAGTTCTTC
CDR3aa: CASSRGGRRNDYNEQFF
d_gene: NA
v_gene: TRBV7-6
j_gene: TRBJ2-1
abundance: NA

CDR3nt: TGTGCCAGCAGGCCGAGGGAAAGCTGGAATTCACCCCTCCACTTT
CDR3aa: CASRPRESWNSPLHF
d_gene: NA
v_gene: TRBV27
j_gene: TRBJ1-6
abundance: NA

CDR3nt: TGCGCCAGCAGAATCCAAGCGGGGGCTACAGATACGCAGTATTTT
CDR3aa: CASRIQAGATDTQYF
d_gene: TRBD2
v_gene: TRBV5-1
j_gene: TRBJ2-3
abundance: NA

CDR3nt: TGTGCCTGGACCAATCACGGGTTAGCGGGATTGTCTGGGGCCAACGTCCTGACTTTC
CDR3aa: CAWTNHGLAGLSGANVLTF
d_gene: TRBD2
v_gene: TRBV30
j_gene: TRBJ2-6
abundance: NA

CDR3nt: TGTGCCAGCAGCTATAAGGGAGGGGGGGAGCTGTTTTTT
CDR3aa: CASSYKGGGELFF
d_gene: TRBD2
v_gene: TRBV7-8
j_gene: TRBJ2-2
abundance: NA

CDR3nt: TGTGCCAGCAGCCAACACCGGGACAGGGGTTATGGCTACACCTTC
CDR3aa: CASSQHRDRGYGYTF
d_gene: TRBD1
v_gene: TRBV4-2
j_gene: TRBJ1-2
abundance: NA

CDR3nt: TGTGCCAGCAGCTCAGGATTATTGAACACTGAAGCTTTCTTT
CDR3aa: CASSSGLLNTEAFF
d_gene: NA
v_gene: TRBV7-9
j_gene: TRBJ1-1
abundance: NA

CDR3nt: TGTGCCAGCAGCTCCAGCGAGGGCTCCTACAATGAGCAGTTCTTC
CDR3aa: CASSSSEGSYNEQFF
d_gene: NA
v_gene: TRBV13
j_gene: TRBJ2-1
abundance: NA

CDR3nt: TGTGCCAGCAGCCTAAATTCGGACTGGAATGAAGCTTTCTTT
CDR3aa: CASSLNSDWNEAFF
d_gene: NA
v_gene: TRBV14
j_gene: TRBJ1-1
abundance: once

CDR3nt: TGCGCCAGCGCCCCTAGCGCAGCCTACAATGAGCAGTTCTTC
CDR3aa: CASAPSAAYNEQFF
d_gene: NA
v_gene: TRBV5-1
j_gene: TRBJ2-1
abundance: NA

CDR3nt: TGCGCCAGCAGCTTTGTACAGGGGGCGAGTGGAAACACCATATATTTT
CDR3aa: CASSFVQGASGNTIYF
d_gene: TRBD1
v_gene: TRBV5-1
j_gene: TRBJ1-3
abundance: NA

CDR3nt: TGCGCCAGCAGCCAAGAAGTTTTTTCGACGCGGCAGGGGCAGCCCCAGCATTTT
CDR3aa: CASSQEVFSTRQGQPQHF
d_gene: NA
v_gene: TRBV4-1
j_gene: TRBJ1-5
abundance: few

CDR3nt: TGTGCCAGCAGCCCAGCACCCCGGACAGACCCCTATGGCTACACCTTC
CDR3aa: CASSPAPRTDPYGYTF
d_gene: NA
v_gene: TRBV11-2
j_gene: TRBJ1-2
abundance: once

CDR3nt: TGTGCCAGCAGCTTGGAACCGGGACAGGGCTACGAGCAGTACTTC
CDR3aa: CASSLEPGQGYEQYF
d_gene: TRBD1
v_gene: TRBV5-4
j_gene: TRBJ2-7
abundance: NA

CDR3nt: TGTGCCAGCAGCTCCCCCGGGACAGGATCGATCTATGGCTACACCTTC
CDR3aa: CASSSPGTGSIYGYTF
d_gene: TRBD1
v_gene: TRBV7-9
j_gene: TRBJ1-2
abundance: NA

CDR3nt: TGTGCCAGCTCACCTCTCGGGAGGTCTCAAGAGACCCAGTACTTC
CDR3aa: CASSPLGRSQETQYF
d_gene: TRBD2
v_gene: TRBV18
j_gene: TRBJ2-5
abundance: NA

CDR3nt: TGTGCCAGCAGCTCGGGACAGGGATTTTACAATTCACCCCTCCACTTT
CDR3aa: CASSSGQGFYNSPLHF
d_gene: TRBD1
v_gene: TRBV7-9
j_gene: TRBJ1-6
abundance: NA

CDR3nt: TGCAGCGTTCTAGAGGTAGGCGATCCGAATTCACCCCTCCACTTT
CDR3aa: CSVLEVGDPNSPLHF
d_gene: NA
v_gene: TRBV29-1
j_gene: TRBJ1-6
abundance: once

CDR3nt: TGTGCCAGCAGCCCGTGGTTGACAGGGACTGGCTACACCTTC
CDR3aa: CASSPWLTGTGYTF
d_gene: TRBD1
v_gene: TRBV5-8
j_gene: TRBJ1-2
abundance: NA

CDR3nt: TGTGCCAGCAGTGGAAGGACAGGGCTTAGCACAGATACGCAGTATTTT
CDR3aa: CASSGRTGLSTDTQYF
d_gene: TRBD1
v_gene: TRBV6-1
j_gene: TRBJ2-3
abundance: NA

CDR3nt: TGTGCCAGCAGCTTTGGGGCGGTTCCGACGGACAGGGGATCCTACGAGCAGTACTTC
CDR3aa: CASSFGAVPTDRGSYEQYF
d_gene: TRBD1
v_gene: TRBV13
j_gene: TRBJ2-7
abundance: NA

CDR3nt: TGTGCCAGCAGTGAAGGGACTAGCGGGCTAGGGCCGCAGTTCTTC
CDR3aa: CASSEGTSGLGPQFF
d_gene: TRBD2
v_gene: TRBV2
j_gene: TRBJ2-1
abundance: NA

CDR3nt: TGTGCCAGCAGCCACCGGGACAGGGGAGTCTGTTACGAGCAGTACTTC
CDR3aa: CASSHRDRGVCYEQYF
d_gene: TRBD1
v_gene: TRBV11-3
j_gene: TRBJ2-7
abundance: NA

CDR3nt: TGTGCCAGCAGCTTAGGTGGGACAGGGGACACTGAAGCTTTCTTT
CDR3aa: CASSLGGTGDTEAFF
d_gene: TRBD1
v_gene: TRBV13
j_gene: TRBJ1-1
abundance: NA

CDR3nt: TGTGCCACCAGTGGCAAGAACCTCGATGGGGGGAAGCAGTACTTC
CDR3aa: CATSGKNLDGGKQYF
d_gene: NA
v_gene: TRBV24-1
j_gene: TRBJ2-7
abundance: few

CDR3nt: TGTGCCAGCAGCCCACAGGGGGCGGTTAATTCTGGGGCCAACGTCCTGACTTTC
CDR3aa: CASSPQGAVNSGANVLTF
d_gene: TRBD1
v_gene: TRBV11-2
j_gene: TRBJ2-6
abundance: NA

CDR3nt: TGTGCCAGCAGCCCCCGGACACCGTCGGACAATGAGCAGTTCTTC
CDR3aa: CASSPRTPSDNEQFF
d_gene: NA
v_gene: TRBV7-9
j_gene: TRBJ2-1
abundance: NA

CDR3nt: TGTGCCAGCAGCGTAAGCTTGCCGCCCACTGAAGCTTTCTTT
CDR3aa: CASSVSLPPTEAFF
d_gene: NA
v_gene: TRBV2
j_gene: TRBJ1-1
abundance: NA